The 29 T cell receptor beta chains in this list originate from one sample, sequenced in a study of T cell repertoires in cytomegalovirus infection. Their target antigens are unknown. In TCRdb, the reads were re-called with MiXCR into one record per CDR3 protein. This sample has hundreds of thousands of distinct CDR3 sequences, with 33% found just once. This material consisted of cultured PBMCs, taken from culture after CMV antigen stimulation. The source of these receptors is a human donor in good health (CMV status not recorded). Some clones in this sample may be carry-over from other donors' samples.

The V and J genes are TRBV19 and TRBJ1-3, with 8 bases identical to TRBD1. Germline V gene lookup returns CDR1 LNHDA and CDR2 SQIVND (reference sequence). The CDR3 is made up of 16 amino acids. V shed 1 base, J shed 2 bases, and the junction held 4 bases outside the gene matches. The CDR3 loop reads CASSIVSGGAGNTIYF. DNA for the CDR3: TGTGCCAGTAGTATAGTTTCAGGGGGCGCTGGAAACACCATATATTTT. Combining the CDR3 with reference TRBV19 and TRBJ1-3 gives the whole variable domain DGGITQSPKYLFRKEGQNVTLSCEQNLNHDAMYWYRQDPGQGLRLIYYSQIVNDFQKGDIAEGYSVSREKKESFPLTVTSAQKNPTAFYLCASSIVSGGAGNTIYFGEGSWLTVV.

The rearrangement links TRBV12-3 or TRBV12-4 to TRBJ1-1, with D unresolved. Trimming took off 5 bases at V and 0 bases at J, with 10 bases between the two ends. This CDR3 spans 14 amino acids. CDR3 sequence (DNA): TGTGCCAGCAGTCGGGTCCGGGTGAACACTGAAGCTTTCTTT. This codes for CASSRVRVNTEAFF.

The chain employs TRBV5-3 and TRBJ1-2; 8 bases are a match to TRBD1. TRBV5-3 is an open reading frame whose function is uncertain. Losses at the gene ends were 8 bases for V and 7 bases for J; bases not matched to a gene: 13. This CDR3 comprises 14 residues. The CDR3 DNA sequence: TGTGCCAGCAGCCTGACAGGGGCCCGTGGTGGCTACACCTTC. Protein sequence: CASSLTGARGGYTF.

The chain uses TRBV7-2 and TRBJ2-2; 11 nucleotides align to TRBD2. The CDR3 spans 16 residues. CDR1 and CDR2 (germline): SGHTA, FQGNSA. Trimming cost V 1 base and J 5 bases; bases outside gene matches: 3. This chain's CDR3 is CASSLVVAGGTGELFF. The CDR3 nucleotides read TGTGCCAGCAGCTTAGTGGTAGCGGGAGGGACCGGGGAGCTGTTTTTT.

In its sample, this clonotype was seen a few times. The chain recombines TRBV27 with TRBJ1-1; D ambiguous. V gave up 7 bases and J gave up 1 base, with 10 bases separating them. The germline V gene has CDR1 MNHEY and CDR2 SMNVEV (reference sequence). CDR3 length equals 13 residues. The CDR3: CASKTEPNTEAFF. DNA for the CDR3: TGTGCCAGCAAAACTGAGCCGAACACTGAAGCTTTCTTT.

This clonotype was observed a single time. The rearrangement uses TRBV4-1 and TRBJ1-6; unclear D gene. V dropped 1 base and J dropped 10 bases, with 11 bases sitting between them. This CDR3 region has 14 residues. Looked up from germline, CDR1 is MGHRA and CDR2 is YSYEKL. The CDR3: CASSQGSLGSPLHF. The CDR3 coding sequence is TGCGCCAGCAGCCAAGGGTCTCTAGGATCACCCCTCCACTTT.

The V gene is TRBV6-6, the J gene TRBJ2-3; 10 bases map to TRBD2. Trimming at V came to 0 bases and at J to 8 bases, leaving 8 bases not matched to a gene. The germline gives CDR1 MNHNY, CDR2 SVGAGI (reference sequence). This CDR3 region has 16 residues. This chain's CDR3 is CASSYSPAGGTGTQYF. In DNA, the CDR3 is TGTGCCAGCAGTTACTCCCCAGCGGGAGGGACGGGTACGCAGTATTTT.

This clonotype has only a few counts. Written as DNA, the CDR3 is TGTGCCAGCGGCAACAGGGACTATTTT. Encoded protein: CASGNRDYF. The chain couples TRBV25-1 to TRBJ2-3; a weak D match, TRBD1 (6 bases). The V end lost 8 bases, the J end lost 15 bases, and 12 bases lay between the germline ends. This CDR3 has 9 residues. CDR1 is MGHDK, CDR2 SYGVNS, per germline.

The chain combines TRBV15 with TRBJ2-1, with D unclear. V shed 5 bases and J shed 8 bases, with 10 bases lying between them. CDR1 and CDR2 from the germline V gene are LNHNV and YYDKDF (reference sequence). The CDR3 runs to 12 residues. CDR3 sequence: CATSPTNHEQFF. Here the CDR3 DNA reads TGTGCCACCAGCCCCACTAACCATGAGCAGTTCTTC.

The chain uses TRBV5-1 and TRBJ2-1; TRBD2 aligns across 10 bases. CDR3 length equals 15 residues. With 3 bases clipped from V and 10 bases from J, the junction kept 10 bases outside the gene matches. In germline, CDR1 is SGHRS, CDR2 YFSETQ. CDR3: CASSSWTSGFSEQFF. In nucleotides, the CDR3 is TGCGCCAGCAGCTCCTGGACTAGCGGCTTTTCCGAGCAGTTCTTC.

This sequence joins TRBV7-9 and TRBJ2-1; TRBD2 aligns across 9 bases. The trim removed 0 bases at V and 2 bases at J, leaving 8 bases unmatched. Germline-derived CDR1 and CDR2 are SEHNR and FQNEAQ (reference sequence). The CDR3 runs 18 residues. The CDR3 here is CASSLAVAGGYPYNEQFF. The CDR3 DNA follows: TGTGCCAGCAGCTTAGCTGTTGCGGGAGGGTATCCCTACAATGAGCAGTTCTTC.

This clonotype showed up many times. The J gene is TRBJ2-5, the V gene TRBV7-9; TRBD1 agrees at 9 bases. Germline loops: CDR1 SEHNR, CDR2 FQNEAQ (reference sequence). The CDR3 length is 14 residues. J lost 2 bases, V lost 4 bases, and 2 bases had no gene match. CDR3: CASSWGQGQETQYF. The CDR3 region has the DNA TGTGCCAGCAGCTGGGGACAGGGTCAAGAGACCCAGTACTTC. The full variable domain, its missing parts supplied by reference TRBV7-9 and TRBJ2-5, is DTGVSQNPRHKITKRGQNVTFRCDPISEHNRLYWYRQTLGQGPEFLTYFQNEAQLEKSRLLSDRFSAERPKGSFSTLEIQRTEQGDSAMYLCASSWGQGQETQYFGPGTRLLVL.

This clonotype was counted between two and nine times. The V call is TRBV20-1, the J call TRBJ2-7; D is perhaps TRBD1 (5 bases). The CDR3 consists of 11 residues. Germline V gives CDR1 DFQATT, CDR2 SNEGSKA (reference sequence). Trimming stripped 3 bases from V and 3 bases from J, with 6 bases between. The CDR3 bases are TGCAGTGCTAGGGACAACTACGAGCAGTACTTC. Encoded protein: CSARDNYEQYF.

Only a few counts were recorded for this clonotype. The chain is built from TRBV5-5 and TRBJ2-7; no reliable D call. The CDR3 length is 15 residues. V was shortened by 0 bases and J by 3 bases, with 13 bases between the two germline ends. Germline CDR1 reads SGHKS; CDR2 reads YYEKEE (reference sequence). The CDR3, as DNA: TGTGCCAGCAGCTTGGCGTCAGAAACAAGCTACGAGCAGTACTTC. It codes for CASSLASETSYEQYF.

Ten or more counts support this clonotype. V and J are TRBV7-3 and TRBJ2-5, with unresolved D. Trimming cost V 3 bases and J 1 base, with 6 bases left between them. The CDR3 covers 13 residues. Germline V lookup: CDR1 SGHTA, CDR2 FQGTGA. The CDR3 reads CASSFNVQETQYF. The CDR3, as DNA: TGTGCCAGCAGCTTTAACGTCCAAGAGACCCAGTACTTC.

The V call is TRBV7-2, the J call TRBJ1-6; 8 positions agree with TRBD1. CDR1 SGHTA and CDR2 FQGNSA come from the germline V gene. This CDR3 region has 18 residues. With V trimmed by 4 bases and J by 0 bases, 8 bases remained unmatched. CDR3 sequence (DNA): TGTGCCAGCAGCTCCCCGAGGGACAGGAGCTCCTATAATTCACCCCTCCACTTT. The encoded protein is CASSSPRDRSSYNSPLHF.

The table lists this clonotype with many counts. This could be a read error, since a much larger clone is one nucleotide away. The chain employs TRBV12-3 or TRBV12-4 and TRBJ1-1; D remains ambiguous. The CDR3 spans 11 residues. The V end was cut by 6 bases, the J end by 2 bases, with 4 bases between. CDR3 sequence reads: CASSVNTEAFF. DNA of the CDR3: TGTGCCAGCAGCGTAAACACTGAAGCTTTCTTT.

This clonotype has only one observation. Compared with germline, one end of the junction differs, possibly owing to a read error. This rearrangement joins TRBV15 to TRBJ2-2; perhaps TRBD2 as D (6 bases). CDR1 and CDR2 from the germline V gene are LNHNV and YYDKDF (reference sequence). The CDR3 is 15 amino acids. Here the CDR3 DNA reads TGTGCCACCAGTAGAGAGAGGACTATCACTGGGGAGCTGTTTTTT. The encoded protein is CATSRERTITGELFF.

This clonotype appeared a few times. This chain links TRBV28 with TRBJ1-1, with D unclear. Germline CDR1 is MDHEN and CDR2 is SYDVKM. V was cut by 10 bases and J by 4 bases, with 16 bases left in between. The CDR3 has 13 amino acids. The chain's CDR3 is CATTVGSSTEAFF. The CDR3 DNA follows: TGTGCCACTACTGTGGGGTCGAGCACTGAAGCTTTCTTT.

This clonotype has a count of ten or more. This chain links TRBV7-2 with TRBJ1-1; D remains ambiguous. Per germline, CDR1 SGHTA and CDR2 FQGNSA. The V gene lost 5 bases and the J gene lost 0 bases, with 10 bases spanning the gap. This CDR3 region has 14 residues. CDR3: CASSPMLLNTEAFF. As DNA, the CDR3 is TGTGCCAGCAGCCCCATGCTGCTGAACACTGAAGCTTTCTTT.

V usage is TRBV28 and J usage is TRBJ2-2, with 12 bases fitting TRBD2. With 7 bases clipped from V and 5 bases from J, the junction kept 8 bases outside the gene matches. This CDR3 has 16 residues. Germline loops: CDR1 MDHEN, CDR2 SYDVKM. The CDR3 nucleotides read TGTGCCAGCAAAATGAGGACTAGCGGGGTTACCGGGGAGCTGTTTTTT. Translated: CASKMRTSGVTGELFF.

This clonotype was seen many times. The V and J genes are TRBV7-2 and TRBJ1-5; TRBD1 matches at 9 bases. Per the germline V gene, CDR1 is SGHTA and CDR2 is FQGNSA. Trimming at V came to 5 bases and at J to 5 bases, leaving 7 bases not matched to a gene. CDR3 length: 15 residues. As DNA, the CDR3 is TGTGCCAGCAGCCCCGAGGACAGGGGAGATCAGCCCCAGCATTTT. This codes for CASSPEDRGDQPQHF.

CDR3 region: CASSYSIRAQETQYF. The CDR3 nucleotides read TGTGCCAGCAGTTACTCGATAAGAGCACAAGAGACCCAGTACTTC. The chain uses TRBV6-2 or TRBV6-3 and TRBJ2-5; D is uncertain. This CDR3 region has 15 residues. Trimming removed 0 bases from V and 2 bases from J, with 10 bases in between. CDR1 MNHEY and CDR2 SVGEGT come from the germline V gene.

This clonotype was seen a single time. This chain links TRBV10-1 with TRBJ2-3; 7 bases map to TRBD1. Germline trimming cut 2 bases from V and 8 bases from J; bases unmatched to any gene: 4. Germline V gives CDR1 WNHNN, CDR2 SYGVQD (reference sequence). This CDR3 is built from 13 residues. CDR3 loop: CASSEKGAGTQYF. The CDR3 DNA is TGCGCCAGCAGTGAGAAGGGGGCCGGTACGCAGTATTTT.

V is TRBV6-5 and J is TRBJ1-6; D is unresolved. This CDR3 region has 15 residues. Trimming cost V 0 bases and J 12 bases, with 15 bases left between them. Germline CDR1 and CDR2: MNHEY and SVGAGI. CDR3 coding DNA: TGTGCCAGCAGTTACTCGATAGATACCTTAGGACCCCTCCACTTT. Amino acids: CASSYSIDTLGPLHF.

This clonotype was counted only a few times. The CDR3 region has the DNA TGTGCCAGCAGAGCAGACTTAGATACGGGGCAGTACTTC. Translated: CASRADLDTGQYF. V usage is TRBV6-6 and J usage is TRBJ2-7, with D hard to call. V was pared by 6 bases and J by 9 bases, with 18 bases between. The germline CDR1 and CDR2 sequences are MNHNY and SVGAGI (reference sequence). The CDR3 is made up of 13 amino acids.

V gene TRBV18 combines with J gene TRBJ1-4; weak D call: TRBD1 (5 bases). Germline V gene data show CDR1 as KGHSH and CDR2 as LQKENI. V lost 2 bases and J lost 3, with 7 bases in between. CDR3 length: 14 residues. The CDR3 DNA reads TGTGCCAGCTCACCATCCAGGGCTAATGAAAAACTGTTTTTT. This codes for CASSPSRANEKLFF.

This clonotype appeared a few times. The chain joins TRBV12-5 to TRBJ2-5, with TRBD2 identical over 14 bases. This CDR3 spans 17 amino acids. V lost 4 bases, J lost 3 bases, and 7 bases stayed unmatched. Germline V gene lookup returns CDR1 LGHNT and CDR2 FRNRAP. CDR3 coding DNA: TGTGCTAGTGGTTCCATCCCGGGACTAGCGGGAGAAGAGACCCAGTACTTC. It translates to CASGSIPGLAGEETQYF.

V and J are TRBV19 and TRBJ1-1; 10 bases line up with TRBD1. This CDR3 region has 17 residues. Germline V CDR1 and CDR2: LNHDA, SQIVND (reference sequence). V lost 3 bases, J lost 8 bases, and 15 bases stayed unmatched. CDR3 sequence (DNA): TGTGCCAGTAGTATTTCCGGGACAGGGGCCCAGGGTAAGGAAGCTTTCTTT. It codes for CASSISGTGAQGKEAFF.